Listed below are T cell receptor beta chains from one sample, sequenced in a study of T cell responses to AZD1222 COVID-19 vaccine. Measured with immunoSEQ multiplex PCR; TCRdb has only the in-frame clones, and not every one. The sample includes 100,000 or so clones, 70% to 90% of them seen just once. The sample consisted of peripheral blood, taken 28 days after the second AZD1222 dose. The receptors were gathered from an adult who received the AZD1222 COVID-19 vaccine. Each CDR3 is given without its conserved first and last residue. Each record gives: V gene, CDR3 protein.

TRBV28 ASRRTGDHEQY
TRBV28 ASSPARYGYT
TRBV5-1 ASRADPTLGYT
TRBV12-3/TRBV12-4 ASSFGGPYEQY
TRBV27 ASSSRSRLGDTQY
TRBV5-1 ASSSGTHTGELF
TRBV7-2 ASSTQGGPNEKLF
TRBV6-5 ASGGQGYEQY
TRBV7-9 ASSPDRQAREQY
TRBV2 ASSAGYADTQY
TRBV7-7 ASSAGRASSYNEQF
TRBV19 ASSIGVARETQY
TRBV5-4 ASSLAGAAYEQY
TRBV28 ASTPPGAGGAEAF
TRBV11-2 ASSITGFGNTIY
TRBV9 ASSAPTGTSGSPLH
TRBV30 ACSRGDEQY